One sample yielded the 5 T cell receptor beta chains listed below, sequenced in a study of Tregs in tolerant kidney transplant recipients (dated by TCRdb to between 2018 and 2021). Library prep was done by the immunoSEQ multiplex PCR assay. In its TCRdb copy, this immuneACCESS table keeps in-frame sequences only and misses some clones. Where compared with another copy, unresolved V genes explain less than half of these, and the others have no known cause. This sample gives 98,000 or so clones in total; 90% of them show up just once. The ten largest clones capture 0.34% of the sample. The meaning of the sample's time point label: blood sample drawn before combined kidney and bone marrow transplant. The sample in question was CD4+ T cells from blood, obtained before the transplant. The receptors shown here come from a human donor who received a combined kidney and bone marrow transplant.

The gene calls are TRBV7-2 and TRBJ1-1; D might be TRBD1 (5 bases). Germline values: CDR1 SGHTA, CDR2 FQGNSA. This CDR3 region has 14 residues. V dropped 5 bases and J dropped 6 bases, with 16 bases sitting between them. For the CDR3, the DNA is TGTGCCAGCAGCCTCCCCACCACAGGCCCTGAAGCTTTCTTT. It translates to CASSLPTTGPEAFF.

The sample holds one count of this clone. The gene calls are TRBV6-5 and TRBJ1-1; D remains ambiguous. Trimming shortened V by 0 bases and J by 4 bases, and 9 bases separated the two germline ends. Per germline, CDR1 MNHEY and CDR2 SVGAGI. This CDR3 comprises 14 residues. The CDR3 reads CASSYSRGGTEAFF. The CDR3, as DNA: TGTGCCAGCAGTTACTCACGGGGTGGCACTGAAGCTTTCTTT.

The chain links TRBV30 to TRBJ1-5, with 7 bases matching TRBD1. The V and J ends lost 5 bases and 5 bases, in that order; junction bases with no gene match: 3. The CDR3 has 12 amino acids. Germline loops: CDR1 GTSNPN, CDR2 SVGIG (reference sequence). CDR3 in amino acids: CAWADRDQPQHF. The CDR3 nucleotides read TGTGCCTGGGCCGACAGGGATCAGCCCCAGCATTTT.

The rearrangement joins TRBV11-2 to TRBJ2-1; 8 nucleotides agree with TRBD2. The CDR3 has 15 amino acids. V lost 5 bases, J lost 0 bases, and 3 bases stayed unmatched. The germline V gene has CDR1 SGHAT and CDR2 FQNNGV. DNA for the CDR3: TGTGCCAGCAGCCTAGGGACTAGCTCCTACAATGAGCAGTTCTTC. Amino acid sequence: CASSLGTSSYNEQFF.

The table lists this clone with a few counts. The rearrangement joins TRBV19 to TRBJ2-7; the match to TRBD2 covers 8 bases. With V trimmed by 8 bases and J by 9 bases, 24 bases remained unmatched. The V gene's germline CDR1 is LNHDA and CDR2 SQIVND (reference sequence). The CDR3 is 17 residues long. In DNA form, the CDR3 reads TGTGCCAGTGGACCACTTGGCGGGGGGACCGACCGGTCCCGGCAGTACTTC. It codes for CASGPLGGGTDRSRQYF.